This TCR beta chain was obtained from a study of CD8 T cells in Susac syndrome. This clonotype has only one observation. Germline V lookup: CDR1 LNHDA, CDR2 SQIVND (reference sequence). The CDR3 length is 11 residues. V dropped 3 bases and J dropped 4 bases, with 3 bases sitting between them. About 0.5 to 1 ug RNA was reverse transcribed with random hexamers. From the immunoSEQ multiplex PCR reads, TCRdb called clonotypes with MiXCR, one entry per CDR3 protein. This sample has 110,000 or so distinct CDR3 sequences, with approximately 90% found just once. Sequenced material: CD8+ T cells from PBMCs. The clonotype originates from a human donor in good health. This chain links TRBV19 with TRBJ1-2; D is ambiguous. This chain's CDR3 is CASSILYGYTF. CDR3 sequence (DNA): TGTGCCAGTAGTATCCTCTATGGCTACACCTTC.